The 4 T cell receptor beta chains listed next were all sequenced from one sample in a study of blood T cell repertoires in COVID-19. Measured with immunoSEQ multiplex PCR; TCRdb has only the in-frame clones, and not every one. Of 90,000 to 110,000 clones in the sample, approximately 90% were seen once. Sequencing input: peripheral blood. The source is a human donor in a cohort sampled during active COVID-19.

This clone was observed a handful of times. The gene calls are TRBV7-9 and TRBJ1-5; D call uncertain. Looked up from germline, CDR1 is SEHNR and CDR2 is FQNEAQ (reference sequence). V was clipped by 7 bases and J by 2 bases, with 9 bases between them. The CDR3 has 13 residues. The CDR3 DNA reads as TGTGCCAGCACCCTCGAGGGCAATCAGCCCCAGCATTTT. Encoded protein: CASTLEGNQPQHF.

The chain has TRBV5-1 and TRBJ1-1, with D unresolved. The V gene lost 0 bases and the J gene lost 3 bases, with 6 bases spanning the gap. The germline V gene has CDR1 SGHRS and CDR2 YFSETQ. This CDR3 is built from 13 residues. CDR3 coding DNA: TGCGCCAGCAGCTTGGACAGCTACACTGAAGCTTTCTTT. It codes for CASSLDSYTEAFF.

The chain links TRBV6-6 to TRBJ2-1; 8 positions agree with TRBD1. The CDR3 runs 15 residues. Germline CDR1 is MNHNY and CDR2 is SVGAGI (reference sequence). With 2 bases clipped from V and 6 bases from J, the junction kept 6 bases outside the gene matches. CDR3 sequence: CASSYAQGAVNEQFF. The CDR3 bases are TGTGCCAGCAGTTACGCGCAGGGGGCAGTCAATGAGCAGTTCTTC.

The chain employs TRBV12-5 and TRBJ2-2; TRBD1 aligns across 8 bases. V dropped 1 base and J dropped 3; count of bases not matched to a gene: 1. There are 15 residues in the CDR3. Germline lookup yields CDR1 LGHNT and CDR2 FRNRAP. The CDR3 DNA sequence: TGTGCTAGTGGTTTGGGGACAGGGTACACCGGGGAGCTGTTTTTT. It codes for CASGLGTGYTGELFF.